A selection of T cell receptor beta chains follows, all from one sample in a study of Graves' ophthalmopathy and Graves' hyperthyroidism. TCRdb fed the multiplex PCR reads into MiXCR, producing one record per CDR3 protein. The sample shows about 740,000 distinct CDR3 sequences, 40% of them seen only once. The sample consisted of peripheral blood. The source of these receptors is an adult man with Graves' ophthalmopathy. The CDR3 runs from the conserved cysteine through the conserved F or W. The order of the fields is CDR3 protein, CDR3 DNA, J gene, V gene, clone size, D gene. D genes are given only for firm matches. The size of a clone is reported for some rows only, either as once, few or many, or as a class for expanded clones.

CDR3 protein: CASSILSGQGGGYTF
CDR3 DNA: TGTGCCAGTAGTATACTATCGGGACAGGGAGGTGGCTACACCTTC
J gene: TRBJ1-2
V gene: TRBV19
clone size: few
D gene: TRBD1

CDR3 protein: CASTSRNNSPLHF
CDR3 DNA: TGTGCCAGCACAAGCCGAAATAATTCACCCCTCCACTTT
J gene: TRBJ1-6
V gene: TRBV2
clone size: many
D gene: .

CDR3 protein: CASSSAGRFGQPQHF
CDR3 DNA: TGTGCCAGTAGTAGTGCTGGGCGGTTCGGTCAGCCCCAGCATTTT
J gene: TRBJ1-5
V gene: TRBV19
clone size: .
D gene: .

CDR3 protein: CSAREQGTSGNTIYF
CDR3 DNA: TGCAGTGCTAGGGAACAGGGGACCTCTGGAAACACCATATATTTT
J gene: TRBJ1-3
V gene: TRBV20-1
clone size: .
D gene: TRBD1

CDR3 protein: CASSPRGALGDEQYF
CDR3 DNA: TGTGCCAGCAGCCCGCGAGGGGCCCTCGGCGACGAGCAGTACTTC
J gene: TRBJ2-7
V gene: TRBV11-2
clone size: few
D gene: .

CDR3 protein: CASSQTVAYEQYF
CDR3 DNA: TGTGCCAGCAGTCAGACAGTAGCCTACGAGCAGTACTTC
J gene: TRBJ2-7
V gene: TRBV11-2
clone size: .
D gene: .

CDR3 protein: CASSSRTGGTEAFF
CDR3 DNA: TGTGCCAGCAGCTCCAGGACAGGGGGGACTGAAGCTTTCTTT
J gene: TRBJ1-1
V gene: TRBV7-2
clone size: many
D gene: TRBD1

CDR3 protein: CSASNGQVGDPRGYTF
CDR3 DNA: TGCAGTGCTAGTAATGGCCAGGTTGGGGACCCTCGAGGCTACACCTTC
J gene: TRBJ1-2
V gene: TRBV20-1
clone size: .
D gene: .

CDR3 protein: CASTPAGTGDQPQHF
CDR3 DNA: TGTGCCAGTACTCCAGCCGGGACAGGGGATCAGCCCCAGCATTTT
J gene: TRBJ1-5
V gene: TRBV24-1
clone size: .
D gene: TRBD1

CDR3 protein: CASSMFGTGRGEQYF
CDR3 DNA: TGTGCCAGTAGTATGTTCGGGACAGGGCGTGGCGAGCAGTACTTC
J gene: TRBJ2-7
V gene: TRBV19
clone size: .
D gene: TRBD1

CDR3 protein: CASSPLKQETQYF
CDR3 DNA: TGTGCCAGCAGCCCCTTGAAACAAGAGACCCAGTACTTC
J gene: TRBJ2-5
V gene: TRBV2
clone size: .
D gene: .

CDR3 protein: CASSVVGGGEETQYF
CDR3 DNA: TGTGCCAGCAGCGTAGTAGGAGGAGGGGAAGAGACCCAGTACTTC
J gene: TRBJ2-5
V gene: TRBV9
clone size: few
D gene: .

CDR3 protein: CASSPPSSGTYEQYF
CDR3 DNA: TGTGCCAGCAGCCCCCCTAGCTCAGGGACCTACGAGCAGTACTTC
J gene: TRBJ2-7
V gene: TRBV7-9
clone size: many
D gene: .

CDR3 protein: CASSNKLGTDEKLFF
CDR3 DNA: TGTGCCAGCAGCAACAAACTGGGAACCGATGAAAAACTGTTTTTT
J gene: TRBJ1-4
V gene: TRBV5-4
clone size: .
D gene: .

CDR3 protein: CASSPRPGSYGYTF
CDR3 DNA: TGTGCCAGCAGCCCCCGCCCGGGATCCTATGGCTACACCTTC
J gene: TRBJ1-2
V gene: TRBV7-2
clone size: many
D gene: .

CDR3 protein: CSVEAGQGIYEQYF
CDR3 DNA: TGCAGCGTTGAAGCGGGACAGGGGATCTACGAGCAGTACTTC
J gene: TRBJ2-7
V gene: TRBV29-1
clone size: many
D gene: TRBD1

CDR3 protein: CASRQYTGELFF
CDR3 DNA: TGTGCCAGCAGACAGTACACCGGGGAGCTGTTTTTT
J gene: TRBJ2-2
V gene: TRBV25-1
clone size: few
D gene: .

CDR3 protein: CASSSGRFTDTQYF
CDR3 DNA: TGTGCCAGCAGCTCGGGACGGTTCACAGATACGCAGTATTTT
J gene: TRBJ2-3
V gene: TRBV2
clone size: .
D gene: .

CDR3 protein: CASSSRQGRTKEQYF
CDR3 DNA: TGTGCCAGCAGCTCGAGACAGGGGCGGACTAAAGAGCAGTACTTC
J gene: TRBJ2-7
V gene: TRBV7-8
clone size: .
D gene: TRBD1

CDR3 protein: CASGIQASTGELFF
CDR3 DNA: TGTGCCAGCGGCATACAGGCCTCCACCGGGGAGCTGTTTTTT
J gene: TRBJ2-2
V gene: TRBV10-3
clone size: .
D gene: .

CDR3 protein: CASSQAGTGQNQPQHF
CDR3 DNA: TGCGCCAGCAGCCAAGCCGGGACAGGGCAAAATCAGCCCCAGCATTTT
J gene: TRBJ1-5
V gene: TRBV19
clone size: .
D gene: TRBD1

CDR3 protein: CASSLRGNRVKGQYF
CDR3 DNA: TGTGCCAGCAGCTTGAGAGGTAATCGTGTTAAAGGGCAGTACTTC
J gene: TRBJ2-7
V gene: TRBV5-6
clone size: few
D gene: .

CDR3 protein: CASSPTGADGYTF
CDR3 DNA: TGTGCCAGCAGCCCTACAGGGGCTGATGGCTACACCTTC
J gene: TRBJ1-2
V gene: TRBV5-7
clone size: .
D gene: TRBD1

CDR3 protein: CASSLDARDSPLHF
CDR3 DNA: TGTGCCAGCAGTTTAGACGCTAGGGATTCACCCCTCCACTTT
J gene: TRBJ1-6
V gene: TRBV12-3/TRBV12-4
clone size: few
D gene: .

CDR3 protein: CSASSPGNRETQYF
CDR3 DNA: TGCAGTGCCAGCTCACCAGGGAATCGAGAGACCCAGTACTTC
J gene: TRBJ2-5
V gene: TRBV20-1
clone size: .
D gene: .

CDR3 protein: CASSLGYLSVQPQHF
CDR3 DNA: TGTGCCAGCAGCTTAGGTTACCTATCGGTTCAGCCCCAGCATTTT
J gene: TRBJ1-5
V gene: TRBV7-3
clone size: .
D gene: .

CDR3 protein: CASSQGPREAQYF
CDR3 DNA: TGCGCCAGCAGCCAAGGACCCCGGGAGGCCCAGTACTTC
J gene: TRBJ2-5
V gene: TRBV7-2
clone size: .
D gene: TRBD2